The 9 T cell receptor beta chains given below trace back to one sample, sequenced in a study of identical twins. MiXCR, run by TCRdb on the 5' RACE reads, gives a single entry per CDR3 protein. The sample lists a few hundred thousand distinct CDR3 sequences, 15% seen once, with roughly 0.44% in the top ten. These data were also filed under a second study, of yellow fever vaccine responses in identical twins.

Sequenced input: CD4+ T cells sorted from blood. Receptor source: a woman under 30 in good health.

This rearrangement joins TRBV5-1 to TRBJ2-7, with 14 nucleotides matching TRBD2. Per the germline V gene, CDR1 is SGHRS and CDR2 is YFSETQ. The CDR3 has 17 residues. The J segment lost 0 bases and the V segment lost 1 base, leaving 3 bases of the junction unmatched. CDR3 in DNA: TGCGCCAGCAGCTTGTGGGGGACTAGCGGGAGCTCCTACGAGCAGTACTTC. This codes for CASSLWGTSGSSYEQYF.

The table lists this clonotype with a few counts. The chain links TRBV12-3 or TRBV12-4 to TRBJ1-6; 10 bases map to TRBD1. The V and J ends lost 4 bases and 9 bases, in that order; junction bases with no gene match: 15. This CDR3 has 18 residues. The DNA for the CDR3 is TGTGCCAGCAGTTCCGAAGCCTCCCCCGGGACAGGGGTTTCACCCCTCCACTTT. It codes for CASSSEASPGTGVSPLHF.

This clonotype showed up many times. The chain is built from TRBV7-2 and TRBJ2-1; 8 bases are a match to TRBD2. V shed 3 bases, J shed 5 bases, and the junction held 9 bases outside the gene matches. The CDR3 is 16 residues long. Germline assignment: CDR1 SGHTA and CDR2 FQGNSA. In DNA, the CDR3 is TGTGCCAGCAGCTTGCGGACTAGCCGGGGAGACAATGAGCAGTTCTTC. Its protein is CASSLRTSRGDNEQFF. The full variable domain, completed using reference TRBV7-2 and TRBJ2-1, is GAGVSQSPSNKVTEKGKDVELRCDPISGHTALYWYRQSLGQGLEFLIYFQGNSAPDKSGLPSDRFSAERTGGSVSTLTIQRTQQEDSAVYLCASSLRTSRGDNEQFFGPGTRLTVL.

In DNA form, the CDR3 reads TGCAGTGCTAGAGTTTTGGGGCTAGCGGTTTCCTACAATGAGCAGTTCTTC. It codes for CSARVLGLAVSYNEQFF. The chain recombines TRBV20-1 with TRBJ2-1; 7 bases are a match to TRBD2. Germline V gene sequence: CDR1 DFQATT, CDR2 SNEGSKA (reference sequence). V was pared by 1 base and J by 1 base, with 10 bases of the junction left unmatched. The CDR3 covers 17 residues.

This clonotype was seen a handful of times. The chain combines TRBV3-1 with TRBJ2-1; 9 bases line up with TRBD2. CDR3 length equals 17 residues. Germline-derived CDR1 and CDR2 are LGHDT and YNNKEL (reference sequence). The trim removed 4 bases at V and 0 bases at J, leaving 7 bases unmatched. CDR3 amino acids: CASSLRLAVSSYNEQFF. CDR3 in DNA: TGTGCCAGCAGCCTCCGACTAGCGGTCAGCTCCTACAATGAGCAGTTCTTC.

This clonotype was seen a handful of times. The chain combines TRBV6-1 with TRBJ2-7, with D uncertain. The CDR3 is 16 residues long. Germline lookup yields CDR1 MNHNS and CDR2 SASEGT. V was cut by 0 bases and J by 0 bases, with 12 bases left in between. The DNA of the CDR3 is TGTGCCAGCAGTGAAGCAGGGCTCCTGAGCTCCTACGAGCAGTACTTC. It is translated as CASSEAGLLSSYEQYF.

The chain is built from TRBV11-1 and TRBJ2-4; the D gene is possibly TRBD2 (6 bases). The V end was cut by 0 bases, the J end by 0 bases, with 15 bases between. The CDR3 spans 18 residues. Germline CDR1 SGHAT, CDR2 FQDESV (reference sequence). CDR3 sequence (DNA): TGTGCCAGCAGCTTAGCGGCTGGGAAGGGACTAGCCAAAAACATTCAGTACTTC. It codes for CASSLAAGKGLAKNIQYF.

This clonotype was counted only a few times. V and J are TRBV11-1 and TRBJ1-1; D is unclear. Germline CDR1 is SGHAT and CDR2 is FQDESV (reference sequence). V was cut by 5 bases and J by 2 bases, with 24 bases left in between. CDR3 length: 18 amino acids. Written as DNA, the CDR3 is TGTGCCAGCAGCCCCTGGGGTGGCGAATCAACGCTTAACACTGAAGCTTTCTTT. Translation gives CASSPWGGESTLNTEAFF.

The table lists this clonotype with a few counts. The chain employs TRBV3-1 and TRBJ1-1; no clear D. Trimming pared 1 base from V and 0 bases from J, leaving 9 bases between. Germline V gene lookup returns CDR1 LGHDT and CDR2 YNNKEL (reference sequence). The CDR3 loop spans 15 amino acids. This chain's CDR3 is CASSQGLQMNTEAFF. The CDR3 region has the DNA TGTGCCAGCAGCCAAGGGCTACAGATGAACACTGAAGCTTTCTTT.